Listed below are T cell receptor beta chains from one sample, sequenced in a study of identical twins. From the 5' RACE reads, TCRdb called clonotypes with MiXCR, one entry per CDR3 protein. The sample lists 700,000 to 950,000 distinct CDR3 sequences; around an eighth were seen once. The same specimen was also included in a second study, on yellow fever vaccine responses in identical twins.

The sample consisted of PBMCs. These receptors all come from a woman under 30 in good health. The conserved cysteine and the conserved F or W are not part of the CDR3 here. Clone size, where shown, is once, few, many, or a class for clones that have expanded.

TRBJ2-1 | TRBV11-2 | few | ASSLGLHNNEQF
TRBJ1-5 | TRBV20-1 | few | SARVDRNQPQH
TRBJ2-3 | TRBV29-1 | few | SVQPGTSGADTQY
TRBJ2-7 | TRBV6-1 | NA | ASLSGSDQGEQY
TRBJ2-1 | TRBV7-9 | many | ASSPRTTSTYEQF
TRBJ2-1 | TRBV7-9 | NA | ASSMGLGENNEQF
TRBJ2-1 | TRBV4-1 | few | ASSHGGTANNEQF
TRBJ1-5 | TRBV11-2 | few | ASRRSGAGQPQH
TRBJ2-1 | TRBV7-6 | NA | ASSFSERGNNEQF
TRBJ2-1 | TRBV5-1 | many | ASSQMSGVNNEQF
TRBJ1-2 | TRBV5-1 | few | ASSHRGQEGYGYT
TRBJ2-3 | TRBV29-1 | few | SVDGLAGGRTTDTQY
TRBJ2-7 | TRBV5-1 | NA | ASSLDPGGYYEQY
TRBJ2-5 | TRBV15 | few | ATRHEGGLAETQY
TRBJ2-7 | TRBV12-3/TRBV12-4 | many | ASSLGSGPARYEQY
TRBJ2-1 | TRBV12-3/TRBV12-4 | NA | ASSPRSGGRYNEQF
TRBJ1-2 | TRBV3-1 | NA | ASSQDDRGYGYT
TRBJ2-2 | TRBV9 | few | ASSVAIQGTNTGELF
TRBJ2-1 | TRBV20-1 | NA | SARSRGGYNEQF
TRBJ2-1 | TRBV27 | many | ASSFPGTSNEQF
TRBJ2-3 | TRBV29-1 | few | SVKQGGTDTQY
TRBJ2-3 | TRBV6-1 | NA | ASSPSPQGGTDTQY
TRBJ2-1 | TRBV3-1 | few | ASSQVGPFWVSYNEQF
TRBJ2-1 | TRBV28 | few | ASSQYRKNEQF
TRBJ2-1 | TRBV9 | NA | ASSVEVRDEQF
TRBJ2-1 | TRBV29-1 | few | SVTGGLYNEQF
TRBJ2-3 | TRBV7-9 | NA | ASSVLLADTQY
TRBJ2-2 | TRBV29-1 | NA | SGRTSGTTVGGELF
TRBJ1-2 | TRBV12-3/TRBV12-4 | NA | ASSGDSRVGGYT
TRBJ1-1 | TRBV10-3 | NA | AISFGTANTEAF
TRBJ1-6 | TRBV20-1 | few | SVTPGTGGSPLH
TRBJ1-5 | TRBV5-8 | many | ASSLPGGQPQH
TRBJ2-1 | TRBV5-1 | NA | ASSWNPGLREGNEQF
TRBJ2-3 | TRBV10-3 | NA | AISERSVVTDTQY
TRBJ2-5 | TRBV7-9 | few | ASLPGAQETQY
TRBJ2-2 | TRBV2 | NA | ASSGTSGRVGELF
TRBJ2-5 | TRBV20-1 | few | SARAYGLAILETQY
TRBJ2-1 | TRBV9 | NA | ASSVEGGLYYNEQF
TRBJ2-6 | TRBV6-1 | NA | ASSDRRPWIGVLT
TRBJ1-5 | TRBV12-3/TRBV12-4 | few | ASSTEPSNQPQH
TRBJ2-2 | TRBV5-1 | many | ASSLTSGPTGELF
TRBJ2-7 | TRBV20-1 | NA | SARDWGPDPRREQY
TRBJ2-7 | TRBV10-2 | few | ASSDSGLAGNYEQY
TRBJ1-2 | TRBV5-6 | many | ASSSLDFRAGYGYT
TRBJ1-6 | TRBV9 | NA | ASSTATGGGSPLH
TRBJ1-4 | TRBV6-5 | few | ASSYGVLNEKLF
TRBJ2-7 | TRBV20-1 | NA | SARLWRDNSYEQY
TRBJ1-1 | TRBV28 | NA | ASSIRQNTEAF
TRBJ2-5 | TRBV10-3 | NA | AISEGKETQY
TRBJ2-5 | TRBV5-1 | NA | ASSIQGAETQY
TRBJ2-5 | TRBV5-1 | few | ASSAFFKETQY
TRBJ2-6 | TRBV18 | few | ASSPGGTGANVLT
TRBJ2-1 | TRBV7-9 | few | ASSLTGSTYNEQF
TRBJ2-7 | TRBV28 | few | ASSPPGGEQY
TRBJ2-7 | TRBV20-1 | few | SARLWTSGRVDEQY
TRBJ1-3 | TRBV5-6 | many | ASLTSYGNTIY
TRBJ2-3 | TRBV5-1 | many | ASSSGLSPDTQY
TRBJ1-5 | TRBV24-1 | few | ATSDIPGTGYV
TRBJ2-1 | TRBV20-1 | many | SATQQGLSYNEQF
TRBJ2-7 | TRBV14 | few | ASSLQPTSEQY